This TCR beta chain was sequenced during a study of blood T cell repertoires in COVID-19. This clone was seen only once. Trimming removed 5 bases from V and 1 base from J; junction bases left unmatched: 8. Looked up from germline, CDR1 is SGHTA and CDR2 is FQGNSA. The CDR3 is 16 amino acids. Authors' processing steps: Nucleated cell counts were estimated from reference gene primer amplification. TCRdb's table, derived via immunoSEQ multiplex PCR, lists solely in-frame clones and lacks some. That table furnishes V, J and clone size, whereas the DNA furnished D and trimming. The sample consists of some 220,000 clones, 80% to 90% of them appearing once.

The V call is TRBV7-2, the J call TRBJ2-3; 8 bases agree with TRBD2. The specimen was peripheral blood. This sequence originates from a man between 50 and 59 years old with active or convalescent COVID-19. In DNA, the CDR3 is TGTGCCAGCAGCCTCGCCGGGACTAGGGGCACAGATACGCAGTATTTT. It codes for CASSLAGTRGTDTQYF.